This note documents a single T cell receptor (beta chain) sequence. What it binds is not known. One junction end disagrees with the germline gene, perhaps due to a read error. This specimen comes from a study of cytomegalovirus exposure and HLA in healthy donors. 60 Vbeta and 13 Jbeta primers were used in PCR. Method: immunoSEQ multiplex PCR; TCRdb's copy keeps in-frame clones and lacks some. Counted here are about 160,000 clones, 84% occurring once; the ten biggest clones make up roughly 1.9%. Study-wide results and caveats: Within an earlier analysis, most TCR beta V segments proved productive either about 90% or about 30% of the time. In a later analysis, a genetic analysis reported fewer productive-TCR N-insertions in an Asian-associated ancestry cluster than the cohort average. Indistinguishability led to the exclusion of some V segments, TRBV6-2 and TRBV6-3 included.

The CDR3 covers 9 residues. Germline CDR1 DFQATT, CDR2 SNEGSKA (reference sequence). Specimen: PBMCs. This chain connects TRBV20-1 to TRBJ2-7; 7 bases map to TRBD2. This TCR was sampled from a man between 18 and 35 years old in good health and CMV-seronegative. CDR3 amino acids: CSALGGGHF. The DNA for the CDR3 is TGCAGTGCCTTGGGGGGAGGGCACTTC.